The 21 T cell receptor beta chains below were found in one sample sequenced in a study of blood T cells in healthy people across ages. With a J-beta primer mix and a sample-barcoded 5' primer, a second PCR ran roughly 6 to 11 cycles. TCRdb ran MiXCR on the 5' RACE reads and lists one entry per CDR3 protein. The table includes some 1.7 million distinct CDR3 sequences, about 28% detected once. Sequenced input: blood. The source is a woman aged 25 to 39 in good health.

This clonotype showed up just a few times. The CDR3 DNA sequence: TGCGCCAGCAGCTTGGGGGCTTCCTGGGGGGAGACCCAGTACTTC. As protein: CASSLGASWGETQYF. The rearrangement joins TRBV5-1 to TRBJ2-5; D tentatively reads TRBD1 or TRBD2 (5 bases each). CDR1 and CDR2 (germline): SGHRS, YFSETQ. The V and J ends lost 0 bases and 5 bases respectively, with 14 bases between them. This CDR3 has 15 residues.

At least ten counts were recorded for this clonotype. This sequence joins TRBV10-2 and TRBJ2-7, with D maybe TRBD1 (5 bases). The CDR3 length is 13 residues. In germline, CDR1 is WSHSY, CDR2 SAAADI. The V end was cut by 4 bases, the J end by 6 bases, with 13 bases between. As DNA, the CDR3 is TGCGCCAGCAGTGTTTCAGGGTTGGGCGAGCAGTACTTC. Translated, it gives CASSVSGLGEQYF.

The genes are TRBV20-1 and TRBJ2-3; 7 positions match TRBD2. The CDR3 is 13 amino acids. J lost 5 bases, V lost 3 bases, and 5 bases had no gene match. Germline CDR1 is DFQATT and CDR2 is SNEGSKA (reference sequence). The CDR3 bases are TGCAGTGCTAGTGGACTAGGGGAAGATACGCAGTATTTT. Residues: CSASGLGEDTQYF.

In the case of this clonotype: A read error is possible here, since a much larger clone lies one base away. The rearrangement joins TRBV29-1 to TRBJ2-5; 8 positions agree with TRBD2. V was pared by 4 bases and J by 9 bases, with 7 bases of the junction left unmatched. Germline V gene lookup returns CDR1 SQVTM and CDR2 ANQGSEA. This CDR3 is 12 amino acids long. The CDR3 here is CSVVGGREAQYF. The CDR3 DNA reads TGCAGCGTTGTGGGAGGGCGGGAGGCCCAGTACTTC.

The table lists this clonotype with many counts. The chain links TRBV20-1 to TRBJ2-7; 10 nucleotides align to TRBD2. The ends lost 0 bases at V and 1 base at J; junction bases unmatched: 3. The CDR3 runs 15 residues. CDR1 DFQATT and CDR2 SNEGSKA come from the germline V gene (reference sequence). The CDR3 region has the DNA TGCAGTGCTAGAGACCCTAGCGGGGGATCCTACGAGCAGTACTTC. Translated, it gives CSARDPSGGSYEQYF.

This clonotype was seen a few times. The chain carries TRBV12-3 or TRBV12-4 and TRBJ2-5; 9 bases agree with TRBD2. The CDR3 runs 16 residues. Germline trimming cut 0 bases from V and 5 bases from J; bases unmatched to any gene: 7. The CDR3 region has the DNA TGTGCCAGCAGTTTAGCTGCGCGGGGGGGCCGGGAGACCCAGTACTTC. This sequence encodes CASSLAARGGRETQYF.

This clonotype has only a few counts. The chain couples TRBV7-9 to TRBJ2-3; 9 bases agree with TRBD1. Unmatched junction bases numbered 7, after V lost 5 bases and J lost 1 base. The CDR3 spans 16 residues. Germline lookup yields CDR1 SEHNR and CDR2 FQNEAQ (reference sequence). CDR3 loop: CASSPDRGGGTDTQYF. The CDR3 coding sequence is TGTGCCAGCAGCCCGGACAGGGGAGGCGGCACAGATACGCAGTATTTT.

Only a few counts were recorded for this clonotype. The chain is built from TRBV5-1 and TRBJ1-2, with TRBD1 matching 8 bases. CDR3 length: 16 amino acids. V was pared by 0 bases and J by 2 bases, with 6 bases of the junction left unmatched. Germline V CDR1 and CDR2: SGHRS, YFSETQ. The CDR3 loop is CASSLVGGQENYGYTF. The CDR3 DNA reads as TGCGCCAGCAGCTTGGTGGGGGGACAGGAGAACTATGGCTACACCTTC. The full variable domain, completed using reference TRBV5-1 and TRBJ1-2, is KAGVTQTPRYLIKTRGQQVTLSCSPISGHRSVSWYQQTPGQGLQFLFEYFSETQRNKGNFPGRFSGRQFSNSRSEMNVSTLELGDSALYLCASSLVGGQENYGYTFGSGTRLTVV.

Note on this clonotype: The junction and the germline gene differ at one end; a read error may be behind it. The chain is built from TRBV2 and TRBJ2-7, with D possibly TRBD2 on 5 matching bases. The CDR3 consists of 14 residues. CDR1 and CDR2 from the germline V gene are SNHLY and FYNNEI. The CDR3 sequence: CAGSEAELAYEQYF. The CDR3 bases are TGTGCCGGCAGTGAAGCAGAACTAGCCTACGAGCAGTACTTC. Supplemented by reference TRBV2 and TRBJ2-7, the full variable domain reads EPEVTQTPSHQVTQMGQEVILRCVPISNHLYFYWYRQILGQKVEFLVSFYNNEISEKSEIFDDQFSVERPDGSNFTLKIRSTKLEDSAMYFCAGSEAELAYEQYFGPGTRLTVT.

This clonotype has a count of ten or more. The genes are TRBV5-1 and TRBJ2-7, with D uncertain. The ends were cut back, 4 bases at V and 1 base at J, with 6 bases in the middle. Germline V gene sequence: CDR1 SGHRS, CDR2 YFSETQ. The CDR3 is 12 amino acids. The CDR3 DNA reads as TGCGCCAGCAGCCAACCGTCCTACGAGCAGTACTTC. Encoded protein: CASSQPSYEQYF. Together with reference TRBV5-1 and TRBJ2-7, the CDR3 gives the full variable domain: KAGVTQTPRYLIKTRGQQVTLSCSPISGHRSVSWYQQTPGQGLQFLFEYFSETQRNKGNFPGRFSGRQFSNSRSEMNVSTLELGDSALYLCASSQPSYEQYFGPGTRLTVT.

J is TRBJ1-2 and V is TRBV7-2; 9 positions agree with TRBD1. CDR1 SGHTA and CDR2 FQGNSA come from the germline V gene. The CDR3 is 15 residues long. Losses at the gene ends were 4 bases for V and 2 bases for J; bases not matched to a gene: 5. The CDR3: CASSWRQGGNYGYTF. CDR3 coding DNA: TGTGCCAGCAGCTGGCGACAGGGGGGGAACTATGGCTACACCTTC.

The V call is TRBV11-2, the J call TRBJ2-3; tentatively, D is TRBD2 (6 bases). V lost 3 bases, J lost 5 bases, and 12 bases lay in between. This CDR3 has 14 residues. Germline values: CDR1 SGHAT, CDR2 FQNNGV. The CDR3 protein is CASSFRWGEDTQYF. The CDR3 DNA reads TGTGCCAGCAGCTTCCGTTGGGGGGAAGATACGCAGTATTTT.

The V gene is TRBV3-1, the J gene TRBJ2-1; perhaps TRBD2 as D (5 bases). CDR1 and CDR2 (germline): LGHDT, YNNKEL (reference sequence). The CDR3 totals 18 residues. The V end was cut by 4 bases, the J end by 0 bases, with 19 bases between. CDR3 sequence: CASSPQEGYSASYNEQFF. The CDR3 region has the DNA TGTGCCAGCAGCCCACAAGAGGGCTATTCTGCCTCCTACAATGAGCAGTTCTTC.

The chain employs TRBV14 and TRBJ2-7, with 9 bases lining up with TRBD1. Germline CDR1 reads SGHDN; CDR2 reads FVKESK. V trimming: 3 bases; J trimming: 3 bases; junction bases outside the gene matches: 6. CDR3 length: 15 residues. CDR3: CASSHKTGGVYEQYF. CDR3 nucleotides: TGTGCCAGCAGCCACAAGACAGGGGGGGTCTACGAGCAGTACTTC.

This clonotype was seen once. This clone may be a read error of a much larger clone one base away. This chain joins TRBV9 and TRBJ2-1, with D perhaps TRBD1 or TRBD2 (5 bases each). Germline V lookup: CDR1 SGDLS, CDR2 YYNGEE. V shed 3 bases and J shed 13 bases, with 23 bases lying between them. The CDR3 sequence is 15 residues long. CDR3 DNA sequence: TGTGCCAGCAGCGCGAGGGACCGGCCCTCGGAGACCCAGTTCTTC. Amino acids: CASSARDRPSETQFF.

This clonotype was detected only once. The gene calls are TRBV12-5 and TRBJ1-6; D perhaps matches TRBD1 (6 bases). The germline V and J ends were trimmed by 5 bases and 5 bases, with 10 bases remaining between them. Germline CDR1 is LGHNT and CDR2 is FRNRAP. The CDR3 is made up of 14 amino acids. The CDR3 region has the DNA TGTGCTAGTGGTCAAGGGGGGCATAATTCACCCCTCCACTTT. It codes for CASGQGGHNSPLHF.

This clonotype is medium-sized. J is TRBJ2-4 and V is TRBV13; D call uncertain. This CDR3 spans 12 amino acids. The germline V gene has CDR1 PRHDT and CDR2 FYEKMQ (reference sequence). V lost 0 bases to trimming and J lost 5 bases, with 2 bases between them. CDR3 sequence reads: CASSLGENIQYF. Here the CDR3 DNA reads TGTGCCAGCAGCTTAGGGGAAAACATTCAGTACTTC.

The table lists this clonotype with many counts. This sequence joins TRBV29-1 and TRBJ1-2; D not resolved. Trimming pared 6 bases from V and 4 bases from J, leaving 12 bases between. Germline V CDR1 and CDR2: SQVTM, ANQGSEA. This CDR3 spans 12 amino acids. The DNA of the CDR3 is TGCAGCGTCCCTGGACCAGCCTATGGCTACACCTTC. This sequence encodes CSVPGPAYGYTF.

In regard to this clonotype: A much larger clone lies a single base off, so this may be a read error. The J gene is TRBJ2-7, the V gene TRBV29-1, with a weak D call TRBD1 (5 bases). The length of the CDR3 is 14 residues. CDR1 and CDR2 (germline): SQVTM, ANQGSEA. Deletions cut 6 bases from V and 0 bases from J, with 15 bases between. CDR3 sequence reads: CSVRTTEDSYEQYF. CDR3 in DNA: TGCAGCGTCCGAACGACAGAAGACTCCTACGAGCAGTACTTC.

The rearrangement uses TRBV12-3 or TRBV12-4 and TRBJ1-6; no reliable D call. The CDR3 is 14 amino acids. The V and J ends lost 4 bases and 5 bases respectively, with 9 bases between them. CDR3 loop: CASSWSANNSPLHF. CDR3 in DNA: TGTGCCAGCAGTTGGTCGGCCAATAATTCACCCCTCCACTTT.

The chain joins TRBV7-3 to TRBJ2-1; TRBD2 aligns across 7 bases. The trim removed 5 bases at V and 4 bases at J, leaving 8 bases unmatched. CDR3 length equals 15 residues. Germline CDR1 is SGHTA and CDR2 is FQGTGA. CDR3 nucleotide sequence: TGTGCCAGCAGCCTTCGGGGGGACCGGTACAATGAGCAGTTCTTC. It translates to CASSLRGDRYNEQFF.